These 29 T cell receptor beta chains came from one sample sequenced in a study of T cell changes during pregnancy in multiple sclerosis. Assay: immunoSEQ multiplex PCR; the TCRdb copy retains only in-frame clones and omits some. The sample carries 55,000 to 70,000 clones, under 95% recorded once. Specimen: peripheral blood, collected in the third trimester of pregnancy. These receptors were collected from a female donor in good health, enrolled as a control in a pregnancy study.

In its sample, this clone was seen a few times. The chain couples TRBV2 to TRBJ1-6, with 7 bases lining up with TRBD1. The CDR3 covers 14 residues. V shed 6 bases and J 10 bases; nucleotides not matched to a gene: 9. The germline V gene has CDR1 SNHLY and CDR2 FYNNEI. CDR3 nucleotide sequence: TGTGCCAGCAGGATCAGGGGGGACGGATCACCCCTCCACTTT. Its translation: CASRIRGDGSPLHF. The variable domain in full, with the rest retrieved from reference TRBV2 and TRBJ1-6, is EPEVTQTPSHQVTQMGQEVILRCVPISNHLYFYWYRQILGQKVEFLVSFYNNEISEKSEIFDDQFSVERPDGSNFTLKIRSTKLEDSAMYFCASRIRGDGSPLHFGNGTRLTVT.

The rearrangement links TRBV11-2 to TRBJ1-1, with D unresolved. The CDR3 is 13 amino acids. The germline CDR1 and CDR2 sequences are SGHAT and FQNNGV. The V and J ends lost 4 bases and 3 bases respectively, with 9 bases between them. The chain's CDR3 is CASSYQRDTEAFF. As DNA, the CDR3 is TGTGCCAGCAGCTATCAACGGGACACTGAAGCTTTCTTT.

The chain combines TRBV9 with TRBJ1-1, with D uncertain. CDR3 length: 15 amino acids. Germline loops: CDR1 SGDLS, CDR2 YYNGEE. Trimming pared 0 bases from V and 0 bases from J, leaving 9 bases between. The CDR3 DNA follows: TGTGCCAGCAGCGTAGGAGGTGTTGTGAACACTGAAGCTTTCTTT. Its protein is CASSVGGVVNTEAFF.

The chain couples TRBV6-5 to TRBJ1-5; 7 nucleotides line up with TRBD1. CDR3 size: 14 residues. CDR1 and CDR2 from the germline V gene are MNHEY and SVGAGI. The V segment lost 5 bases and the J segment 6 bases; nucleotides outside the gene matches: 7. The CDR3 region has the DNA TGTGCCAGCAGTCCCCAGGGGGTAATTCAGCCCCAGCATTTT. Residues: CASSPQGVIQPQHF.

The chain has TRBV9 and TRBJ2-7; 8 bases are shared with TRBD1. After removal of 0 bases from V and 5 bases from J, the junction contained 4 bases not matched to a gene. This CDR3 has 14 residues. Germline V gene sequence: CDR1 SGDLS, CDR2 YYNGEE. The chain's CDR3 is CASSVEQGAHEQYF. CDR3 DNA: TGTGCCAGCAGCGTAGAGCAGGGGGCCCACGAGCAGTACTTC.

The rearrangement joins TRBV5-8 to TRBJ1-2; 7 nucleotides align to TRBD1. The J segment lost 2 bases and the V segment lost 4 bases, leaving 5 bases of the junction unmatched. This CDR3 region has 14 residues. Germline CDR1 reads SGHTS; CDR2 reads YDEGEE. In DNA form, the CDR3 reads TGTGCCAGCAGCCCCCTGGGACAGAACTATGGCTACACCTTC. It is translated as CASSPLGQNYGYTF.

The V gene is TRBV2, the J gene TRBJ2-7, with 10 nucleotides matching TRBD2. Trimming removed 4 bases from V and 6 bases from J; junction bases left unmatched: 9. CDR1 is SNHLY and CDR2 is FYNNEI in the germline V gene. CDR3 size: 15 residues. CDR3 DNA sequence: TGTGCCAGCAGTGGGGCTAGCGGGGGAGTAGGCGAGCAGTACTTC. Its protein is CASSGASGGVGEQYF.

This clone was found once. This chain connects TRBV13 to TRBJ1-5, with 8 positions matching TRBD1. CDR1 and CDR2 from the germline V gene are PRHDT and FYEKMQ (reference sequence). J was trimmed by 3 bases and V by 7 bases; bases with no gene match: 8. This CDR3 region has 15 residues. The chain's CDR3 is CASNRQGTFNQPQHF. The CDR3, as DNA: TGTGCCAGCAACCGACAGGGGACTTTCAATCAGCCCCAGCATTTT.

V is TRBV9 and J is TRBJ2-5; 10 nucleotides line up with TRBD2. The CDR3 consists of 15 residues. The V and J ends lost 0 bases and 4 bases, in that order; junction bases with no gene match: 3. The germline V gene has CDR1 SGDLS and CDR2 YYNGEE. The CDR3 protein is CASSVASGGRETQYF. CDR3 in DNA: TGTGCCAGCAGCGTAGCTAGCGGGGGAAGAGAGACCCAGTACTTC.

The gene calls are TRBV27 and TRBJ1-6; TRBD1 is a possible D gene (5 bases). The CDR3 length is 14 residues. V was shortened by 5 bases and J by 9 bases, with 14 bases between the two germline ends. The germline gives CDR1 MNHEY, CDR2 SMNVEV (reference sequence). This CDR3 reads CASSPRTIISPLHF. In nucleotides, the CDR3 is TGTGCCAGCAGTCCCCGGACAATTATTTCACCCCTCCACTTT.

V and J are TRBV2 and TRBJ2-7, with 7 positions matching TRBD1. V was clipped by 4 bases and J by 6 bases; unmatched bases: 6. CDR1 and CDR2 from the germline V gene are SNHLY and FYNNEI. The CDR3 is 13 amino acids. In DNA, the CDR3 is TGTGCCAGCAGTGGAGGACAGGTCCGCGAGCAGTACTTC. The encoded protein is CASSGGQVREQYF.

The rearrangement uses TRBV9 and TRBJ1-1; D uncertain. Germline CDR1 is SGDLS and CDR2 is YYNGEE. CDR3 length equals 13 residues. V lost 2 bases, J lost 9 bases, and 14 bases lay in between. The chain's CDR3 is CASSVLREGQAFF. As DNA, the CDR3 is TGTGCCAGCAGCGTTTTGCGAGAGGGCCAAGCTTTCTTT.

The chain has TRBV4-3 and TRBJ2-1; 9 nucleotides line up with TRBD2. The CDR3 runs to 16 residues. Germline V lookup: CDR1 LGHNA, CDR2 YSLEER. Trimming at V came to 1 base and at J to 9 bases, leaving 10 bases not matched to a gene. The CDR3 region has the DNA TGCGCCAGCAGCCAAGGAGCGCGGGGGGGCTCGGGTGAGCAGTTCTTC. Amino acid sequence: CASSQGARGGSGEQFF.

The V gene is TRBV19, the J gene TRBJ2-7; D possibly corresponds to TRBD2 (6 bases). The CDR3 spans 15 residues. Germline V CDR1 and CDR2: LNHDA, SQIVND (reference sequence). Deletions cut 6 bases from V and 10 bases from J, with 25 bases between. This chain's CDR3 is CASREGLGDFRPQYF. DNA of the CDR3: TGTGCCAGTAGAGAGGGGCTAGGGGACTTCAGACCCCAGTACTTC.

The CDR3 loop reads CSVEDLRGQSGSPLHF. The CDR3 nucleotides read TGCAGCGTTGAAGATCTAAGGGGACAGTCTGGTTCACCCCTCCACTTT. V usage is TRBV29-1 and J usage is TRBJ1-6; 7 bases are a match to TRBD1. Germline V gene data show CDR1 as SQVTM and CDR2 as ANQGSEA. This CDR3 is built from 16 residues. Unmatched junction bases numbered 11, after V lost 0 bases and J lost 9 bases.

The chain recombines TRBV9 with TRBJ2-5; 10 nucleotides match TRBD1. V was clipped by 0 bases and J by 3 bases; unmatched bases: 2. In germline, CDR1 is SGDLS, CDR2 YYNGEE. CDR3 length: 15 amino acids. CDR3 DNA sequence: TGTGCCAGCAGCGTAGCCGGGACAGGGGAAGAGACCCAGTACTTC. Amino acid sequence: CASSVAGTGEETQYF.

In this sample, this clone turned up once. This sequence joins TRBV9 and TRBJ2-1; TRBD2 matches at 8 bases. The CDR3 has 15 residues. J was trimmed by 2 bases and V by 0 bases; bases with no gene match: 1. Per germline, CDR1 SGDLS and CDR2 YYNGEE. The CDR3, as DNA: TGTGCCAGCAGCGTAGATAGCGGGGCCTACAATGAGCAGTTCTTC. Translated, it gives CASSVDSGAYNEQFF.

The CDR3 nucleotides read TGTGCCAGTAGTCACCAAAGAGGCGGCAGCAATCAGCCCCAGCATTTT. Its protein product is CASSHQRGGSNQPQHF. This chain links TRBV19 with TRBJ1-5; no definite D call. The length of the CDR3 is 16 residues. V was cut by 5 bases and J by 1 base, with 15 bases left in between. The germline V gene encodes CDR1 LNHDA and CDR2 SQIVND (reference sequence).

This clone was found a few times. CDR3 sequence reads: CASKQNPGTEAFF. The CDR3 nucleotides are TGTGCCAGCAAACAAAACCCAGGGACTGAAGCTTTCTTT. The rearrangement joins TRBV7-9 to TRBJ1-1, with D perhaps matching TRBD1 (5 bases). Trimming pared 7 bases from V and 5 bases from J, leaving 14 bases between. Germline V gene sequence: CDR1 SEHNR, CDR2 FQNEAQ (reference sequence). This CDR3 is built from 13 residues.

The chain links TRBV7-9 to TRBJ2-1; 7 nucleotides agree with TRBD1. The CDR3 contains 14 residues. With 7 bases clipped from V and 16 bases from J, the junction kept 19 bases outside the gene matches. Germline V gene data show CDR1 as SEHNR and CDR2 as FQNEAQ (reference sequence). In DNA, the CDR3 is TGTGCCAGCACCCAGGGAGACGGACAGGTGGAAACATTCTTC. It encodes CASTQGDGQVETFF. The full variable domain, with the rest looked up from reference TRBV7-9 and TRBJ2-1, is DTGVSQNPRHKITKRGQNVTFRCDPISEHNRLYWYRQTLGQGPEFLTYFQNEAQLEKSRLLSDRFSAERPKGSFSTLEIQRTEQGDSAMYLCASTQGDGQVETFFGPGTRLTVL.

The V gene is TRBV28, the J gene TRBJ2-7; 7 bases fit TRBD1. This CDR3 is 14 amino acids long. With V trimmed by 3 bases and J by 0 bases, 2 bases remained unmatched. Germline assignment: CDR1 MDHEN and CDR2 SYDVKM. The CDR3: CASSFRQGSYEQYF. Written as DNA, the CDR3 is TGTGCCAGCAGTTTTAGACAGGGCTCCTACGAGCAGTACTTC.

A single count supports this clone. The chain couples TRBV7-9 to TRBJ2-3; 11 bases map to TRBD2. V shed 6 bases, J shed 1 base, and the junction held 6 bases outside the gene matches. The germline gives CDR1 SEHNR, CDR2 FQNEAQ (reference sequence). The CDR3 is made up of 16 amino acids. The CDR3 nucleotides are TGTGCCAGCAGTACAAAACTAGCGGGGGGCACAGATACGCAGTATTTT. It specifies CASSTKLAGGTDTQYF.

The chain employs TRBV25-1 and TRBJ2-3; D unclear. The germline V gene has CDR1 MGHDK and CDR2 SYGVNS. The CDR3 covers 13 residues. Deletions cut 3 bases from V and 0 bases from J, with 4 bases between. This CDR3 is CASSESSTDTQYF. The CDR3 DNA sequence: TGTGCCAGCAGTGAGTCAAGCACAGATACGCAGTATTTT.

The sample holds a few counts of this clone. The chain carries TRBV19 and TRBJ2-1, with 9 bases that match TRBD1. Trimming removed 4 bases from V and 5 bases from J; junction bases left unmatched: 6. CDR1 and CDR2 from the germline V gene are LNHDA and SQIVND (reference sequence). The CDR3 runs to 15 residues. The CDR3 region is CASSSGQGINNEQFF. The DNA for the CDR3 is TGTGCCAGTAGTAGCGGACAGGGGATTAACAATGAGCAGTTCTTC. Looking up the rest from reference TRBV19 and TRBJ2-1 gives the full variable domain: DGGITQSPKYLFRKEGQNVTLSCEQNLNHDAMYWYRQDPGQGLRLIYYSQIVNDFQKGDIAEGYSVSREKKESFPLTVTSAQKNPTAFYLCASSSGQGINNEQFFGPGTRLTVL.

This sequence joins TRBV6-5 and TRBJ1-4; no firm D call. This CDR3 region has 12 residues. Germline values: CDR1 MNHEY, CDR2 SVGAGI. V gave up 8 bases and J gave up 8 bases, with 12 bases separating them. The CDR3 reads CASPTSQEKLFF. DNA of the CDR3: TGTGCCAGCCCAACCTCGCAGGAAAAACTGTTTTTT.

The chain couples TRBV7-3 to TRBJ1-5; maybe TRBD1 (6 bases). This CDR3 contains 17 residues. The germline gives CDR1 SGHTA, CDR2 FQGTGA. The V gene lost 1 base and the J gene lost 4 bases, with 17 bases spanning the gap. CDR3 region: CASSLIYRELWNQPQHF. The CDR3 bases are TGTGCCAGCAGCTTAATTTACAGGGAGTTGTGGAATCAGCCCCAGCATTTT.

The CDR3 region is CASSFDYGTEAFF. Written as DNA, the CDR3 is TGCGCCAGCTCTTTTGACTACGGCACTGAAGCTTTCTTT. This chain links TRBV10-2 with TRBJ1-1; D remains ambiguous. This CDR3 is 13 amino acids long. Germline CDR1 WSHSY, CDR2 SAAADI. V lost 8 bases, J lost 4 bases, and 14 bases lay in between.

This chain connects TRBV6-5 to TRBJ2-1, with 9 bases that match TRBD1. This CDR3 comprises 16 residues. Unmatched junction bases numbered 2, after V lost 2 bases and J lost 0 bases. CDR1 is MNHEY, CDR2 SVGAGI, per germline. Written as DNA, the CDR3 is TGTGCCAGCAGTTACCGGGGACAGGGCTCCTACAATGAGCAGTTCTTC. Its translation is CASSYRGQGSYNEQFF.

The chain carries TRBV5-5 and TRBJ1-1, with 9 bases lining up with TRBD1. The CDR3 has 16 residues. V lost 2 bases, J lost 0 bases, and 5 bases stayed unmatched. Germline CDR1 and CDR2: SGHKS and YYEKEE (reference sequence). Here the CDR3 reads CASSFTGGIMNTEAFF. In DNA form, the CDR3 reads TGTGCCAGCAGCTTTACAGGGGGCATCATGAACACTGAAGCTTTCTTT.